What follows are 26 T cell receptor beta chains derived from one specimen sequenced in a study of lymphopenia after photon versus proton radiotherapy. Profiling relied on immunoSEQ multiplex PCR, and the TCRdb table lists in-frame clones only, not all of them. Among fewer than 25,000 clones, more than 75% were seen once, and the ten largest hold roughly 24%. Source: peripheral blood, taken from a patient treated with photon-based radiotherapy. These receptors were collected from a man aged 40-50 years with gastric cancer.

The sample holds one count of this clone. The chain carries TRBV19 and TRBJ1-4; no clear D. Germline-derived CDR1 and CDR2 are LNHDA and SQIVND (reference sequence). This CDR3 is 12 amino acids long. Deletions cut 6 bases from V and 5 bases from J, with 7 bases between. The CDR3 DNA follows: TGTGCCAGTAGAGACAAGAATGAAAAACTGTTTTTT. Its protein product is CASRDKNEKLFF. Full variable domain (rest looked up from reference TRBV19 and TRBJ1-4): DGGITQSPKYLFRKEGQNVTLSCEQNLNHDAMYWYRQDPGQGLRLIYYSQIVNDFQKGDIAEGYSVSREKKESFPLTVTSAQKNPTAFYLCASRDKNEKLFFGSGTQLSVL.

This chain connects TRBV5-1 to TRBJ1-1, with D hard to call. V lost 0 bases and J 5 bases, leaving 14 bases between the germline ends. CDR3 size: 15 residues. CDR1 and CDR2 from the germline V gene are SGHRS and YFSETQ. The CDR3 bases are TGCGCCAGCAGCTTGGAGGCAGCAGGAGTGACTGAAGCTTTCTTT. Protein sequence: CASSLEAAGVTEAFF.

CDR3 in amino acids: CASSLPYHNEQFF. In DNA, the CDR3 is TGTGCCAGTAGCCTCCCTTATCACAATGAGCAGTTCTTC. V is TRBV19 and J is TRBJ2-1; D gene unclear. Germline values: CDR1 LNHDA, CDR2 SQIVND (reference sequence). V shed 6 bases and J shed 5 bases, with 11 bases lying between them. The CDR3 has 13 residues.

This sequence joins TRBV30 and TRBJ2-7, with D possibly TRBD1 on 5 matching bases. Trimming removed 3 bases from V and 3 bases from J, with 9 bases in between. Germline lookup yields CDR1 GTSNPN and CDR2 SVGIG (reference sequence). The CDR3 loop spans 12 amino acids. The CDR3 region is CAWSRALYEQYF. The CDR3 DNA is TGTGCCTGGAGCAGGGCCCTCTACGAGCAGTACTTC.

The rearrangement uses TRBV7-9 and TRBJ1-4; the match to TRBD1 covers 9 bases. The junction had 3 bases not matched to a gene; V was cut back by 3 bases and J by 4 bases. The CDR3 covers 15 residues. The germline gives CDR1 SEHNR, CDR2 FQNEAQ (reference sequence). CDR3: CASSFSGQGNEKLFF. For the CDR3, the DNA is TGTGCCAGCAGCTTTTCGGGACAGGGTAATGAAAAACTGTTTTTT.

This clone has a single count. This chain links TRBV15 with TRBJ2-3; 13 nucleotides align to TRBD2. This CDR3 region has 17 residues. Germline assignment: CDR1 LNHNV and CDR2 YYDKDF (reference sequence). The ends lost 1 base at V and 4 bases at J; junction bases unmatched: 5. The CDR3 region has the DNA TGTGCCACCAGCAGAGTGAGCGGACTAGCGGGGGCAGATACGCAGTATTTT. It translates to CATSRVSGLAGADTQYF.

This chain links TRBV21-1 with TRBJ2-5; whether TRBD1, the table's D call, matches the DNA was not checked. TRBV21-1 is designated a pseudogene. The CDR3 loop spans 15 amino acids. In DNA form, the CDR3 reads TGTGCCAGCCAGAGGAGCAGGGGGCTCCAAGAGACCCAGTACTTC. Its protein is CASQRSRGLQETQYF.

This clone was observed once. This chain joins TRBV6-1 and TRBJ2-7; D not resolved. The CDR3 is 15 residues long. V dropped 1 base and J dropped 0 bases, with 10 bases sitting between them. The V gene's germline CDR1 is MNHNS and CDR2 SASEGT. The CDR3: CASSEGPGPSYEQYF. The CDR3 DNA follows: TGTGCCAGCAGTGAAGGCCCCGGCCCCTCCTACGAGCAGTACTTC.

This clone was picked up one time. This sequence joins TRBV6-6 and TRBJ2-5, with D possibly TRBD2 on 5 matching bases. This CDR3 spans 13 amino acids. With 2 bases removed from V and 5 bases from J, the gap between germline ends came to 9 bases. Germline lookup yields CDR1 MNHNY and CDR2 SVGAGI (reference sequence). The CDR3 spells CASSYEGWETQYF. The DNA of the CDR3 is TGTGCCAGCAGTTACGAGGGCTGGGAGACCCAGTACTTC.

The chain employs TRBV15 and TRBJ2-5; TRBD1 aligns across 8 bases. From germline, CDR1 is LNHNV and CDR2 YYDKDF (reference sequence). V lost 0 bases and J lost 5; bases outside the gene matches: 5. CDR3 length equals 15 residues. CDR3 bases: TGTGCCACCAGCAGAGAAGGTCGACAGGGGGAGACCCAGTACTTC. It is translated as CATSREGRQGETQYF.

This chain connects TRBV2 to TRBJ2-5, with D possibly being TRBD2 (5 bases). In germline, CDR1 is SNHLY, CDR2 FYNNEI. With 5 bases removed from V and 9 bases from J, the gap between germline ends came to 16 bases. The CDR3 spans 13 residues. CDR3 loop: CASSRPSEGAQYF. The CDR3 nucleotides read TGTGCCAGCAGTCGACCCTCAGAGGGAGCCCAGTACTTC.

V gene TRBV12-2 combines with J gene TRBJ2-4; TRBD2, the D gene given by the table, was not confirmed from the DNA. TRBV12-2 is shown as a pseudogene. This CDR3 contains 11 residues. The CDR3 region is CASRLPLIQYF. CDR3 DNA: TGTGCAAGTCGCTTACCTCTCATTCAGTACTTC.

CDR3 loop: CASSYLGRSSYEQYF. CDR3 bases: TGTGCCAGCAGTTACCTCGGAAGGTCCTCCTACGAGCAGTACTTC. The chain has TRBV6-5 and TRBJ2-7; D is undetermined. The CDR3 sequence is 15 residues long. Germline assignment: CDR1 MNHEY and CDR2 SVGAGI. Between the trimmed V and J ends, which lost 2 bases and 0 bases, there was a span of 11 bases.

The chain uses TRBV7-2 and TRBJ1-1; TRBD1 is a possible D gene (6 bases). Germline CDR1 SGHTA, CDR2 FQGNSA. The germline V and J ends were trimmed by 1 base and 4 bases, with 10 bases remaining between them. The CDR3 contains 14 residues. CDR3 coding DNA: TGTGCCAGCAGCTTAGTTTCGGGGGCCACTGAAGCTTTCTTT. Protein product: CASSLVSGATEAFF.

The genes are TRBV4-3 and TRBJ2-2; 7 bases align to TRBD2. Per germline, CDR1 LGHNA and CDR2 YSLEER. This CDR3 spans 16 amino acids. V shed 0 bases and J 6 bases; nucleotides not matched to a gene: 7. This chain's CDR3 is CASSQDTGRVAGELFF. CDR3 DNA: TGCGCCAGCAGCCAAGATACGGGGAGGGTCGCCGGGGAGCTGTTTTTT.

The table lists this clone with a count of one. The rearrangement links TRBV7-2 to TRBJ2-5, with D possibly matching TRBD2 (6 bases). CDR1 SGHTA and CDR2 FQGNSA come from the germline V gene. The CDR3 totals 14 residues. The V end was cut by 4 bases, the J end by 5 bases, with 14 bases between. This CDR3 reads CASSSGGRRETQYF. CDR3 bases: TGTGCCAGCAGCTCCGGGGGACGACGGGAGACCCAGTACTTC.

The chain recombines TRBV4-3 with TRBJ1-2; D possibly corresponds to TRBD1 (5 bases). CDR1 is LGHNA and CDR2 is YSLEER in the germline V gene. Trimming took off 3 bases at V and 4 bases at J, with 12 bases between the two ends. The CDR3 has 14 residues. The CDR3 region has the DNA TGCGCCAGCAGCCAGTCAGGGTATGTCTATGGCTACACCTTC. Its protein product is CASSQSGYVYGYTF.

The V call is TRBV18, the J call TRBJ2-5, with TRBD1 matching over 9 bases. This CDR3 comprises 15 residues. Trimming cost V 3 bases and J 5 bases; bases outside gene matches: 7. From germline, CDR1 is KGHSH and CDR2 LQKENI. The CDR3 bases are TGTGCCAGCTCACCGTCCCTCGGGACAGGGGAGACCCAGTACTTC. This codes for CASSPSLGTGETQYF.

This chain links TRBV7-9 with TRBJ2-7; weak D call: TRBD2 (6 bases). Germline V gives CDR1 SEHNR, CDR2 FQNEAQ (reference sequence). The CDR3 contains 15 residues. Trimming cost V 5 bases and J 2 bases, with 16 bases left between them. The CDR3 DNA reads TGTGCCAGCAGCCACACCGGGACGGGAGCCTACGAGCAGTACTTC. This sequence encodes CASSHTGTGAYEQYF.

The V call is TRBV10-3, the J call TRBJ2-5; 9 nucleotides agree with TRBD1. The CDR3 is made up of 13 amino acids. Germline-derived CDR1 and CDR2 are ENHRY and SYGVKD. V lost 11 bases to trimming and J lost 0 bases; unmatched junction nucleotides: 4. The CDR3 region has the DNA TGTGCCTCCGGGACAGGGAACCAAGAGACCCAGTACTTC. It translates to CASGTGNQETQYF.

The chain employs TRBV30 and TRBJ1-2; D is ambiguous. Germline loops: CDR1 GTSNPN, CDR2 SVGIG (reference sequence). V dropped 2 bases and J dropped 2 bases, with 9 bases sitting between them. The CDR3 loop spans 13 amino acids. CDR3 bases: TGTGCCTGGAGTCCCGGCCCAAACTATGGCTACACCTTC. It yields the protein CAWSPGPNYGYTF.

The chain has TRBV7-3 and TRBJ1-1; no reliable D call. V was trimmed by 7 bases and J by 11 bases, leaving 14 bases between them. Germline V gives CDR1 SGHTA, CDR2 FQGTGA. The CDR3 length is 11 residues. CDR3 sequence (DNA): TGTGCCAGCACCCTAAGGCTCGGCGCTTTCTTT. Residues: CASTLRLGAFF.

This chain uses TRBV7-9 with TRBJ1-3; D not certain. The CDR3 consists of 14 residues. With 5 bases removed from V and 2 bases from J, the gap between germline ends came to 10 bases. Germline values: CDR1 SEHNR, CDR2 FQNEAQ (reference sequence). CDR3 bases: TGTGCCAGCAGCCCGTCCGGGACTGGAAACACCATATATTTT. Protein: CASSPSGTGNTIYF.

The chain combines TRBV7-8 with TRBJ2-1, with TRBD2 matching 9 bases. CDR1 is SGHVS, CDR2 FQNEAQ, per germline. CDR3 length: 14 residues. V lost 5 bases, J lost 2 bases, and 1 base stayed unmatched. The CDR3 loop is CASSRGGAYNEQFF. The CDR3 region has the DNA TGTGCCAGCAGCCGCGGGGGGGCCTACAATGAGCAGTTCTTC.

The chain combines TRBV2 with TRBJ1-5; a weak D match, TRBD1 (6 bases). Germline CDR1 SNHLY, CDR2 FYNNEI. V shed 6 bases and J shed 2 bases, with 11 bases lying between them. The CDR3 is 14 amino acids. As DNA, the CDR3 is TGTGCCAGCAGGCTGACAGGTGGCAATCAGCCCCAGCATTTT. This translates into CASRLTGGNQPQHF.

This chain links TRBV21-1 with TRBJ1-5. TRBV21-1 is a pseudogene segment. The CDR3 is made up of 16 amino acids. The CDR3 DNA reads TGTGCCAGCAGCGCCTGGGGAGGGGAGGGCAATCAGCCCCAGCATTTT. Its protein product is CASSAWGGEGNQPQHF.